Below, one TCR beta chain is given with its context. What it binds is unknown. The repertoire was sequenced with immunoSEQ multiplex PCR; TCRdb's copy has only in-frame clones and lacks some. The sample carries 95,000 to 150,000 clones, more than 75% recorded once. The sample belongs to a study of T cell responses to AZD1222 COVID-19 vaccine. The overall study: The study pooled second doses at about 4 or about 12 weeks. Study-wide findings and caveats: Spike-specific TCR breadth rose after two AZD1222 doses, and depth rose as well. There were mostly white British donors and more females than males, and clonal diversity was possibly underestimated.

V lost 5 bases, J lost 4 bases, and 11 bases lay in between. There are 13 residues in the CDR3. V is TRBV12-3 or TRBV12-4 and J is TRBJ1-1, with D possibly TRBD1 on 6 matching bases. This clonotype was obtained from an adult in good health. The sequenced sample was peripheral blood, obtained on day 0 of AZD1222 vaccination. The CDR3 region has the DNA TGTGCCAGCAGTCGACAGGTGGGCACTGAAGCTTTCTTT. Translating gives CASSRQVGTEAFF.